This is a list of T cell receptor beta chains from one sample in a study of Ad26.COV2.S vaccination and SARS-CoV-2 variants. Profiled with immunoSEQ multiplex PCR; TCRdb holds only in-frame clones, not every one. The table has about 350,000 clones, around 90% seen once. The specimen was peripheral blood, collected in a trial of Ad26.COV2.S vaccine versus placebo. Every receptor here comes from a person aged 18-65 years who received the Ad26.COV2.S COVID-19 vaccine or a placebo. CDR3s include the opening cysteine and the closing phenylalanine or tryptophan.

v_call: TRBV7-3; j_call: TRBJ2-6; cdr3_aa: CASSAGLGANVLTF
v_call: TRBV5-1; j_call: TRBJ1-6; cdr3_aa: CASSFQGSSYNSPLHF
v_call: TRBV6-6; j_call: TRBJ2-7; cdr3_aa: CASSPTGYEQYF
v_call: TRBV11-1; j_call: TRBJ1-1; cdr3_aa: CASSLAQGTRWAEAFF
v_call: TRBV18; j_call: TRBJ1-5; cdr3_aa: CASQGDNSNQPQHF
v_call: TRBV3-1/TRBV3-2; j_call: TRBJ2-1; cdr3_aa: CASSQRPEGEQFF
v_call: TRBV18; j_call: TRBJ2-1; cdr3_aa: CASSPRRRSLGNNEQFF
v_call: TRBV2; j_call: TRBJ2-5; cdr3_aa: CASSAISGGWETQYF
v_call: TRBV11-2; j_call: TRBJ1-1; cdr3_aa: CASSPGGVGAFF
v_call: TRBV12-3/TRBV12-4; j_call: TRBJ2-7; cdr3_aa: CASSPGQGHEQYF
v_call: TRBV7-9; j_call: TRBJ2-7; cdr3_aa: CASSLSGTYEQYF
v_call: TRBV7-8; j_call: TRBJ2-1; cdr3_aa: CASSLSDRGGEQFF
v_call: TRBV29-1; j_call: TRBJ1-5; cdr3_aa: CSVAGGGNQPQHF
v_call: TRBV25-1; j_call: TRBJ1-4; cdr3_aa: CASRTSNEKLFF
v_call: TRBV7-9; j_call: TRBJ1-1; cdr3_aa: CASSRTSYNREAFF
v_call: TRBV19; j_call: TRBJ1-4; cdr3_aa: CASSISGNEKLFF
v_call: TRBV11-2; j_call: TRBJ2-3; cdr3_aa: CASSLGGAKDTQYF
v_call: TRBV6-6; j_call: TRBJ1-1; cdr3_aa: CASSYPAATNTEAFF
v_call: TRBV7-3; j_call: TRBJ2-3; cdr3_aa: CASSLGHGGDTDTQYF
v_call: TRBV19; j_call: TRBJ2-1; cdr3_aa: CASRDELGNEQFF
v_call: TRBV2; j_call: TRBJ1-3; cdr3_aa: CASRDQGSSGNTIYF
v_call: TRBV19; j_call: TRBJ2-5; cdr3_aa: CASSTTVQETQYF
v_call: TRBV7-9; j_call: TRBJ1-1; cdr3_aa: CASSLPGNTEAFF
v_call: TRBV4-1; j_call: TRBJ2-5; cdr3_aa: CASSQDLMGDRFLETQYF
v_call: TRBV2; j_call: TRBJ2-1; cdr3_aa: CASSGTSGIYNEQFF
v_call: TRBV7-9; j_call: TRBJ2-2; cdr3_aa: CASSLKRTGELFF
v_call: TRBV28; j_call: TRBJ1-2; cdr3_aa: CASTGQGAFGYTF
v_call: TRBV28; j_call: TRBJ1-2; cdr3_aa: CASSLRGQTLFGYTF
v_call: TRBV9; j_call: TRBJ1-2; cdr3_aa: CASSVASGGAYYGYTF